This T cell receptor beta chain was profiled in a study of cytomegalovirus exposure and HLA in healthy donors. About the study: The same platform was used for the roughly 130 validation repertoires and the 600 to 850 first-cohort repertoires, a later analysis reported. Overall study results and limits: Overall, some 160 TCR beta chains were annotated as cytomegalovirus-associated.

Germline V gives CDR1 SQVTM, CDR2 ANQGSEA. Trimming stripped 3 bases from V and 5 bases from J, with 11 bases between. The CDR3 is made up of 12 amino acids. A remark on this clone: Its antigen is not identified.

The assay was immunoSEQ multiplex PCR, and TCRdb's table has in-frame clones only and misses some. The data hold fewer than 400,000 clones, with more than 80% observed a single time. The receptor comes from a woman aged 18-29 years in good health and CMV-seronegative. Sequenced sample: PBMCs. V is TRBV29-1 and J is TRBJ2-7, with D perhaps TRBD2 (6 bases). CDR3 in amino acids: CSVEEGFNEQYF. The CDR3 region has the DNA TGCAGCGTTGAGGAGGGGTTCAACGAGCAGTACTTC.